The source of this TCR beta chain is a study of cytomegalovirus exposure and HLA in healthy donors. Whole-study context: Early release data held 85 million or so unique TCRs from HLA-typed donors.

As concerns this clone: Its specificity is not known.

Study-wide results and caveats: Most of the TCR beta V segments (in an earlier analysis) were productive either about 90% or about 30% of the time.

Despite likely unrecorded immune exposures, the donors were nominally healthy at the time of sampling. This donor's CMV serostatus is unrecorded. The CDR3 totals 19 residues. Per the germline V gene, CDR1 is MNHNS and CDR2 is SASEGT. V lost 4 bases, J lost 0 bases, and 22 bases lay in between. PCR primers comprised 60 Vbeta and 13 Jbeta primers. Libraries were prepared by immunoSEQ multiplex PCR; TCRdb keeps only in-frame clonotypes and omits some of them. Of roughly 120,000 clones in the sample, 65% to 80% were seen once. This clonotype was obtained from a human donor in good health. Sequencing input: PBMCs. The chain couples TRBV6-1 to TRBJ1-5, with D possibly matching TRBD1 (5 bases). The CDR3 DNA reads TGTGCCAGCAGTGGCCCCCGGGACGGGGGAACCTATAGCAATCAGCCCCAGCATTTT. Encoded protein: CASSGPRDGGTYSNQPQHF.